This TCR beta chain appears in the sequencing data of a study of beta chain features in type 1 diabetes. Reverse transcription of all isolated RNA meant that expressed TCRB transcripts were sequenced. Measured with immunoSEQ multiplex PCR; TCRdb has only the in-frame clones, and not every one. The repertoire holds just over 600,000 clones, roughly a sixth seen once, with around 0.095% in the top ten. This clone has a handful of counts. Material: naive CD4+ T cells from blood. This clonotype was obtained from a man younger than 30 in good health.

CDR3 bases: TGTGCCAGCAGCTTCTGGACAGGGAACAATGAGCAGTTCTTC. Translated: CASSFWTGNNEQFF. The chain employs TRBV7-9 and TRBJ2-1; TRBD1 matches at 8 bases. With V trimmed by 3 bases and J by 5 bases, 3 bases remained unmatched. Germline CDR1 SEHNR, CDR2 FQNEAQ (reference sequence). The length of the CDR3 is 14 residues. The whole variable domain, remainder taken from reference TRBV7-9 and TRBJ2-1, is DTGVSQNPRHKITKRGQNVTFRCDPISEHNRLYWYRQTLGQGPEFLTYFQNEAQLEKSRLLSDRFSAERPKGSFSTLEIQRTEQGDSAMYLCASSFWTGNNEQFFGPGTRLTVL.